What follows is one TCR beta chain and its context. Its antigen is as yet unknown. Germline lookup yields CDR1 MDHEN and CDR2 SYDVKM. The CDR3 runs 15 residues. J lost 7 bases, V lost 6 bases, and 11 bases had no gene match. Here immunoSEQ multiplex PCR was the method, and the copy in TCRdb shows in-frame clones only, minus some. This sample has some 72,000 clones, with about four fifths found just once. This entry belongs to a study of OX40 agonist ivuxolimab in advanced cancers. Peripheral blood came from all dose cohorts at three timepoints. Study findings and constraints: More expanded clones were seen, on average, in CD8+ T cells than in CD4+. Undetermined was the antigen specificity of the expanded peripheral T cells. Clonal expansion was seen in CD4+ and CD8+ blood T cells by week 6 at 0.1 to 3.0 mg/kg.

Sequenced here: CD4+ or CD8+ T cells sorted from blood, sampled in a trial of the OX40 agonist ivuxolimab. The clonotype comes from an adult with an advanced solid tumor such as melanoma, head and neck, liver or kidney cancer. This sequence joins TRBV28 and TRBJ1-1, with 10 bases matching TRBD1. The CDR3 DNA reads as TGTGCCAGCAGACCTTTAGGCGGGACAGGGGATGAAGCTTTCTTT. Its protein product is CASRPLGGTGDEAFF.